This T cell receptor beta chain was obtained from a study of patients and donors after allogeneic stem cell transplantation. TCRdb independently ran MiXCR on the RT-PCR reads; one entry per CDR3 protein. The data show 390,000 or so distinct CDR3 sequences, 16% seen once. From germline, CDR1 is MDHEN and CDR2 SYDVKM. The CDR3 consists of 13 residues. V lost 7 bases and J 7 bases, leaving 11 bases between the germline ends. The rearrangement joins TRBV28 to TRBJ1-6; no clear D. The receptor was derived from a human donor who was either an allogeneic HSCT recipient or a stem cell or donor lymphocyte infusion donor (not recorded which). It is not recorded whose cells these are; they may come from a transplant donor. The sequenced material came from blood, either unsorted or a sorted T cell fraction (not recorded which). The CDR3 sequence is CASIREVNSPLHF. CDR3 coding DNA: TGTGCCAGCATACGGGAGGTCAATTCACCCCTCCACTTT.